This T cell receptor (beta chain) was documented in a study of blood T cell repertoires in COVID-19. Study background: Specimens from acute and convalescent COVID-19 originated in the United States, Italy and Spain. In each case, the material was cDNA or gDNA derived from T cells, B-cell-depleted T cells, or PBMCs.

Here immunoSEQ multiplex PCR was the method, and the copy in TCRdb shows in-frame clones only, minus some. This repertoire shows 400,000 to 500,000 clones, roughly 84% found once; its top ten account for approximately 1.3%. The germline V gene encodes CDR1 MDHEN and CDR2 SYDVKM. With V trimmed by 3 bases and J by 5 bases, 6 bases remained unmatched. CDR3 length: 15 amino acids. Recruitment covered 25 or so US areas and drew participants whose ages spanned roughly 18 to 90 years. Exposed participants encountered a COVID-19 case during the 2 weeks preceding study entry. This receptor was obtained from a woman aged 18-29 years who had been exposed to COVID-19. The sequencing sample was made of PBMCs or T cells enriched from blood (not recorded which). The chain is built from TRBV28 and TRBJ2-1; TRBD2 matches 8 bases. Here the CDR3 DNA reads TGTGCCAGCAGTTTCCCGGGACTAGGAAACAATGAGCAGTTCTTC. It is translated as CASSFPGLGNNEQFF.